Listed below are T cell receptor beta chains from one sample, sequenced in a study of identifying expanded T cells in peripheral blood. Here immunoSEQ multiplex PCR was the method, and the copy in TCRdb shows in-frame clones only, minus some. This sample carries approximately 110,000 clones, roughly 90% of them seen once, and the ten largest clones take around 17%. The specimen sequenced was blood. These receptors were taken from a person between 18 and 75 years old in good health. Each CDR3 is given with its conserved first and last residue. A D gene is named only where the DNA matches it firmly. The size entry is marked missing in some rows and otherwise reads once, few, many or a size class.

NA	NA	TRBJ2-3	TRBV6-5	CASSRSGADTQYF	TGTGCCAGCAGTAGATCAGGGGCTGATACGCAGTATTTT
NA	NA	TRBJ2-5	TRBV7-9	CASTPPGGLETQYF	TGTGCCAGCACCCCCCCCGGGGGGCTGGAGACCCAGTACTTC
NA	NA	TRBJ2-3	TRBV7-2	CASSPQGLGADTQYF	TGTGCCAGCAGCCCCCAGGGGTTAGGCGCAGATACGCAGTATTTT
NA	NA	TRBJ1-3	TRBV6-5	CASSYQGSGNTIYF	TGTGCCAGCAGTTACCAGGGGTCTGGAAACACCATATATTTT
once	NA	TRBJ2-1	TRBV2	CASIGGVTLYNEQFF	TGTGCCAGTATTGGCGGGGTCACCCTTTACAATGAGCAGTTCTTC
NA	NA	TRBJ2-7	TRBV14	CASSQAGSYEQYF	TGTGCCAGCAGCCAAGCTGGCTCCTACGAGCAGTACTTC
NA	NA	TRBJ1-2	TRBV11-3	CASSPSRGSNYGYTF	TGTGCCAGCAGCCCGAGCCGGGGGAGTAACTATGGCTACACCTTC
NA	NA	TRBJ1-1	TRBV11-2	CASSLDLWESEAFF	TGTGCCAGCAGCTTAGATCTATGGGAATCTGAAGCTTTCTTT
NA	TRBD1	TRBJ1-2	TRBV12-5	CASGPGTGVYGYTF	TGTGCTAGTGGCCCCGGGACAGGAGTCTATGGCTACACCTTC
few	NA	TRBJ2-7	TRBV7-2	CASSLAGTEQYF	TGTGCCAGCAGCTTAGCCGGGACCGAGCAGTACTTC
NA	NA	TRBJ2-3	TRBV29-1	CSVERTPYTDTQYF	TGCAGCGTTGAGAGGACACCCTACACAGATACGCAGTATTTT
NA	NA	TRBJ1-1	TRBV11-1	CASSLATDGNTEAFF	TGTGCCAGCAGCTTAGCGACGGACGGGAACACTGAAGCTTTCTTT
NA	TRBD1	TRBJ1-4	TRBV15	CATSRPGTAYAKLFF	TGTGCCACCAGCAGACCCGGGACAGCCTATGCAAAACTGTTTTTT
NA	NA	TRBJ2-2	TRBV28	CASSLGSGRLTGELFF	TGTGCCAGCAGTTTAGGGAGCGGCAGGCTGACCGGGGAGCTGTTTTTT
NA	NA	TRBJ1-2	TRBV28	CASSSRGGGYTF	TGTGCCAGCAGTTCCCGAGGCGGTGGCTACACCTTC
NA	TRBD2	TRBJ2-5	TRBV27	CASSLSAMGLAGGPWETQYF	TGTGCCAGCAGTTTATCAGCGATGGGACTAGCGGGGGGGCCGTGGGAGACCCAGTACTTC
NA	NA	TRBJ1-2	TRBV7-2	CASSLGSWRAINYGYTF	TGTGCCAGCAGCCTAGGGAGTTGGAGGGCGATTAACTATGGCTACACCTTC
NA	NA	TRBJ2-1	TRBV9	CASSPSGQAVYNEQFF	TGTGCCAGCAGCCCGAGTGGCCAGGCAGTTTACAATGAGCAGTTCTTC
NA	NA	TRBJ1-3	TRBV7-2	CASSLPGAGGNTIYF	TGTGCCAGCAGCCTTCCGGGGGCAGGTGGAAACACCATATATTTT
NA	NA	TRBJ1-1	TRBV28	CASSSGALATEAFF	TGTGCCAGCAGTTCAGGGGCCTTGGCCACTGAAGCTTTCTTT
NA	NA	TRBJ2-2	TRBV5-6	CASSPVNRVTNTGELFF	TGTGCCAGCAGCCCCGTCAACAGGGTTACGAACACCGGGGAGCTGTTTTTT
NA	NA	TRBJ2-5	TRBV7-2	CASSLEGDWGTQYF	TGTGCCAGCAGCTTAGAAGGGGACTGGGGGACCCAGTACTTC
NA	NA	TRBJ2-2	TRBV5-1	CASSPPLAGGELFF	TGCGCCAGCAGCCCTCCCTTGGCCGGCGGGGAGCTGTTTTTT
NA	NA	TRBJ1-3	TRBV18	CASSPPGGGTIYF	TGTGCCAGCTCACCACCTGGGGGAGGCACCATATATTTT
few	NA	TRBJ1-2	TRBV10-3	CAISVGGGYTF	TGTGCCATCAGTGTAGGGGGTGGCTACACCTTC
NA	TRBD1	TRBJ2-5	TRBV5-6	CASSNGPGGRSETQYF	TGTGCCAGCAGCAACGGGCCAGGGGGCAGGTCGGAGACCCAGTACTTC
once	TRBD1	TRBJ2-7	TRBV7-9	CASIPPNRGSYEQYF	TGTGCCAGCATCCCGCCCAACAGGGGCTCCTACGAGCAGTACTTC
once	NA	TRBJ1-2	TRBV7-8	CASSPKGSDLYGYTF	TGTGCCAGCAGCCCCAAGGGCAGCGACCTGTATGGCTACACCTTC
NA	TRBD1	TRBJ2-7	TRBV28	CASSPLQGSPYEQYF	TGTGCCAGCAGTCCATTACAGGGGTCTCCCTACGAGCAGTACTTC
few	NA	TRBJ1-1	TRBV5-1	CASSFGQPNTEAFF	TGCGCCAGCAGCTTTGGACAGCCTAACACTGAAGCTTTCTTT
NA	NA	TRBJ2-2	TRBV10-3	CAISPGTGNTGELFF	TGTGCCATCAGTCCCGGGACGGGCAACACCGGGGAGCTGTTTTTT
NA	NA	TRBJ2-3	TRBV18	CASSPPARDFPDTDTQYF	TGTGCCAGCTCACCACCCGCCCGGGACTTCCCCGACACAGATACGCAGTATTTT
NA	NA	TRBJ1-2	TRBV6-1	CASSELGTANYGYTF	TGTGCCAGCAGTGAACTAGGGACGGCTAACTATGGCTACACCTTC
NA	TRBD2	TRBJ2-1	TRBV7-2	CASSSLAGGRPWYEQFF	TGTGCCAGCAGTTCCCTAGCGGGGGGTCGCCCGTGGTATGAGCAGTTCTTC
NA	NA	TRBJ2-3	TRBV7-6	CASSLRTDTQYF	TGTGCCAGCAGCCTACGCACAGATACGCAGTATTTT
NA	NA	TRBJ2-5	TRBV23-1	CASSQRFGSLQETQYF	TGCGCCAGCAGTCAACGGTTCGGCAGCCTCCAAGAGACCCAGTACTTC
NA	NA	TRBJ1-1	TRBV3-1/TRBV3-2	CLNTEAFF	TGTTTGAACACTGAAGCTTTCTTT
NA	TRBD2	TRBJ2-1	TRBV6-5	CASSYFGAGGNEQFF	TGTGCCAGCAGTTACTTCGGCGCGGGGGGCAATGAGCAGTTCTTC
NA	NA	TRBJ2-6	TRBV9	CASSGLSGANVLTF	TGTGCCAGCAGCGGACTATCTGGGGCCAACGTCCTGACTTTC
NA	TRBD2	TRBJ2-3	TRBV13	CASSMAGGVTDTQYF	TGTGCCAGCAGCATGGCGGGGGGGGTCACAGATACGCAGTATTTT
NA	NA	TRBJ2-7	TRBV11-2	CASSFGGGVYEQYF	TGTGCCAGCAGCTTCGGAGGGGGCGTCTACGAGCAGTACTTC
NA	NA	TRBJ1-4	TRBV2	CASSEAGQPNEKLFF	TGTGCCAGCAGTGAAGCGGGCCAGCCTAATGAAAAACTGTTTTTT
NA	TRBD1	TRBJ1-5	TRBV19	CASSSDPGTGDQPQHF	TGTGCCAGTAGCTCAGATCCCGGGACAGGGGATCAGCCCCAGCATTTT
NA	NA	TRBJ2-7	TRBV5-6	CASSLFPGTGEQYF	TGTGCCAGCAGCTTGTTTCCGGGGACGGGGGAGCAGTACTTC
once	NA	TRBJ2-7	TRBV5-1	CASSLEWSEQYF	TGCGCCAGCAGCTTGGAATGGTCCGAGCAGTACTTC
NA	TRBD2	TRBJ2-7	TRBV5-4	CASSLGGSGGYEQYF	TGTGCCAGCAGCTTGGGGGGTAGCGGGGGCTACGAGCAGTACTTC
NA	NA	TRBJ2-7	TRBV19	CASSFGASSYEQYF	TGTGCCAGTAGTTTCGGTGCCAGCTCCTACGAGCAGTACTTC